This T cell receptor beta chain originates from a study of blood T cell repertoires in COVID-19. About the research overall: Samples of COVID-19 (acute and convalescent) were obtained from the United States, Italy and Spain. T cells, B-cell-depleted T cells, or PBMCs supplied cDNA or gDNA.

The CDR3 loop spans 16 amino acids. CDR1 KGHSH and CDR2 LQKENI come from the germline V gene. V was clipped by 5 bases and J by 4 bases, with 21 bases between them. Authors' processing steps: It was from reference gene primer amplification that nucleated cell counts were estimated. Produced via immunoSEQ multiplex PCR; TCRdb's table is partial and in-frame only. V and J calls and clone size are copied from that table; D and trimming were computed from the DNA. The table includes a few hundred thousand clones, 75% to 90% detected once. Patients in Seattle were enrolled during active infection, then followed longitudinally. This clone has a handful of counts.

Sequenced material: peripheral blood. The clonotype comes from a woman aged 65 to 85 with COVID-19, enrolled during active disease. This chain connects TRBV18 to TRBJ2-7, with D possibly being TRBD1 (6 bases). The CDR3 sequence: CASSTRDTGRLYEQYF. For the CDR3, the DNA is TGTGCCAGCTCAACAAGGGACACGGGCAGGTTATACGAGCAGTACTTC.